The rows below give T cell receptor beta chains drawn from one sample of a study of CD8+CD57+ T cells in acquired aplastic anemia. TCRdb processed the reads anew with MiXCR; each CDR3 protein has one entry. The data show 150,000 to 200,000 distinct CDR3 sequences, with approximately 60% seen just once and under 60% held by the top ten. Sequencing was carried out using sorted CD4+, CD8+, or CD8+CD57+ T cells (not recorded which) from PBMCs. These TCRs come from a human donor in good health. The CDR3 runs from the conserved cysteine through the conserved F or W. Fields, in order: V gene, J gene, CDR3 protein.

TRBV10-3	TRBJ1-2	CAISEDQGFYGYTF
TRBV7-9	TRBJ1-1	CAGSSLTGLYTEAFF
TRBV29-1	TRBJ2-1	CSVEDGLAVADEQFF
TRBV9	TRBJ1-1	CASSVGGPNTEAFF
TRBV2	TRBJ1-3	CASSGVSGNTIYF
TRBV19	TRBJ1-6	CASGTANAPNSPLHF
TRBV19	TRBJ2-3	CASSPRLETDTQYF
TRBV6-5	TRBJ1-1	CASRSPNDGNTEAFF
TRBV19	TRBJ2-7	CASTTLGQGTYEQYF
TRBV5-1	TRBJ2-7	CASSLGGMSSYEQYF
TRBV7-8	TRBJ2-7	CASSPGRLSYEQYF
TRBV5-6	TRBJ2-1	CASSFFEGSSYNEQFF
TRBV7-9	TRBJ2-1	CASSLYSNSNSQGEQFF
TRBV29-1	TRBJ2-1	CSVLSGAGENEQFF
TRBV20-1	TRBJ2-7	CSAKRGSGDEQYF
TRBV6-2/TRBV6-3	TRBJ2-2	CASRTGGPEELFF
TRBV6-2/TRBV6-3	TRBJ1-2	CASSYRGIGYGYTF
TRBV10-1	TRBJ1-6	CASGTGARSYNSPLHF
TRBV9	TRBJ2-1	CASSSPRDSPYNEQFF
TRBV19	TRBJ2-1	CASSIGGAQPYNEQFF
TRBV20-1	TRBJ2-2	CSARSGSEGGAGELFF
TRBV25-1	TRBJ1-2	CASKGGHYYGYTF
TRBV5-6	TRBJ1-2	CASSIDQANYGYTF
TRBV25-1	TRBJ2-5	CASSELKERETQYF
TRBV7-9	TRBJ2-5	CASSFWLAGEETQYF
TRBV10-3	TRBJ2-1	CAIRTGAVNEQFF
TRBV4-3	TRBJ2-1	CASSQGIQDGGEFLRVEQFF
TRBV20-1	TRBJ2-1	CSARLPEREYNEQFF
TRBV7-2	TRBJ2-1	CASSFPRTSGGDNEQFF
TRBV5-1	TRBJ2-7	CASSLTSGPIYEQYF
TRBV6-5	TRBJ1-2	CASSYGRNYGYTF
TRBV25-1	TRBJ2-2	CASSESAGGLYTGELFF
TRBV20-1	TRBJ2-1	CSAPDLGNNEQFF
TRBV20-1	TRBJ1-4	CSARDRATNEKLFF
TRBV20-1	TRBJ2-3	CSALAGVTDTQYF
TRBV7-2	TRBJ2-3	CASSLVRTDTQYF
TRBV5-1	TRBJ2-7	CATSPPGDYEQYF
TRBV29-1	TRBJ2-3	CSVDTSGPLDTQYF
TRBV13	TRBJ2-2	CASSLVGEGGELFF
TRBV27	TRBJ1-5	CASRQGSNQPQHF
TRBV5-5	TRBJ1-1	CASSPWGREYTEAFF
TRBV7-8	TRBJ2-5	CASSLAPSGAQETQYF
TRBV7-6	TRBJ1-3	CASSLSGNTIYF